A single sample gave rise to the 32 T cell receptor beta chains below, sequenced in a study of cytomegalovirus exposure and HLA in healthy donors. Clones were read by immunoSEQ multiplex PCR, and TCRdb kept only the in-frame ones, dropping some. Of about 150,000 clones listed, roughly 84% are singletons. Sequenced material: PBMCs. All receptors derive from a human donor in good health.

This chain connects TRBV30 to TRBJ2-1; D remains unclear. With 4 bases removed from V and 1 base from J, the gap between germline ends came to 8 bases. The CDR3 length is 13 residues. Looked up from germline, CDR1 is GTSNPN and CDR2 is SVGIG (reference sequence). The CDR3 sequence is CAWMRNSYNEQFF. In nucleotides, the CDR3 is TGTGCCTGGATGAGGAATTCCTACAATGAGCAGTTCTTC.

The rearrangement joins TRBV27 to TRBJ2-3, with D possibly TRBD1 on 7 matching bases. The CDR3 spans 14 residues. With 3 bases removed from V and 1 base from J, the gap between germline ends came to 8 bases. Germline V lookup: CDR1 MNHEY, CDR2 SMNVEV (reference sequence). CDR3 nucleotides: TGTGCCAGCAGTTTCAGGGGGGGCACAGATACGCAGTATTTT. Its protein is CASSFRGGTDTQYF.

The V and J genes are TRBV5-1 and TRBJ1-1; the D gene is possibly TRBD1 (6 bases). The CDR3 runs 14 residues. V was trimmed by 3 bases and J by 2 bases, leaving 11 bases between them. CDR1 is SGHRS and CDR2 is YFSETQ in the germline V gene. The CDR3 DNA follows: TGCGCCAGCAGCTACACCAGGGGCAACACTGAAGCTTTCTTT. Translation: CASSYTRGNTEAFF.

In DNA, the CDR3 is TGTGCCAGCAGCCGACTAGCGGGAAACATTCAGTACTTC. Protein product: CASSRLAGNIQYF. The chain has TRBV28 and TRBJ2-4; 10 nucleotides align to TRBD2. The CDR3 covers 13 residues. CDR1 and CDR2 from the germline V gene are MDHEN and SYDVKM. V trimming: 6 bases; J trimming: 6 bases; junction bases outside the gene matches: 2. The complete variable domain, with remaining parts taken from reference TRBV28 and TRBJ2-4, reads DVKVTQSSRYLVKRTGEKVFLECVQDMDHENMFWYRQDPGLGLRLIYFSYDVKMKEKGDIPEGYSVSREKKERFSLILESASTNQTSMYLCASSRLAGNIQYFGAGTRLSVL.

This rearrangement joins TRBV5-1 to TRBJ2-5; D gene uncertain. The DNA matches TRBJ2-7 better at its end, which makes the J call doubtful. The CDR3 spans 12 residues. Looked up from germline, CDR1 is SGHRS and CDR2 is YFSETQ. The CDR3 DNA follows: TGCGCCAGCAGCTTGGTCCTAGACGAGCAGTACTTC. Translation gives CASSLVLDEQYF.

The chain has TRBV27 and TRBJ2-7; weak D call: TRBD1 (6 bases). Germline CDR1 MNHEY, CDR2 SMNVEV (reference sequence). CDR3 length equals 17 residues. Trimming removed 5 bases at V and 2 bases at J, with 22 bases between. CDR3 region: CASSPLSTYQGPYEQYF. The CDR3 coding sequence is TGTGCCAGCAGTCCCCTGTCCACCTACCAGGGGCCCTACGAGCAGTACTTC.

The V call is TRBV15, the J call TRBJ2-7, with 7 nucleotides matching TRBD1. CDR1 and CDR2 (germline): LNHNV, YYDKDF (reference sequence). Trimming cost V 2 bases and J 2 bases; bases outside gene matches: 3. This CDR3 spans 14 amino acids. This CDR3 is CATSRKQGPYEQYF. The CDR3 DNA follows: TGTGCCACCAGCAGAAAACAGGGGCCCTACGAGCAGTACTTC.

This clone was observed a few times. The CDR3 protein is CASSGQGLHEQYF. The DNA of the CDR3 is TGTGCCAGCAGCGGACAGGGTTTACACGAGCAGTACTTC. The V and J genes are TRBV2 and TRBJ2-7; TRBD1 aligns across 8 bases. Germline V gene data show CDR1 as SNHLY and CDR2 as FYNNEI. The CDR3 totals 13 residues. V was pared by 6 bases and J by 5 bases, with 6 bases of the junction left unmatched.

CDR3 sequence: CASSEGTGNNQPQHF. CDR3 bases: TGTGCCAGCAGTGAGGGGACAGGGAACAATCAGCCCCAGCATTTT. The V call is TRBV6-4, the J call TRBJ1-5; 9 bases fit TRBD1. Germline CDR1 and CDR2: MRHNA and SNTAGT. The CDR3 has 15 amino acids. The J segment lost 3 bases and the V segment lost 3 bases, leaving 3 bases of the junction unmatched.

The genes are TRBV6-1 and TRBJ1-1; D call uncertain. This CDR3 has 14 amino acids. V lost 7 bases and J lost 6, with 18 bases in between. The germline gives CDR1 MNHNS, CDR2 SASEGT. The CDR3 protein is CASTLLGRRPEAFF. Here the CDR3 DNA reads TGTGCCAGCACCCTACTAGGGAGGCGTCCTGAAGCTTTCTTT.

This chain connects TRBV5-1 to TRBJ2-1; 9 positions match TRBD2. V lost 1 base to trimming and J lost 7 bases; unmatched junction nucleotides: 3. Germline CDR1 reads SGHRS; CDR2 reads YFSETQ. There are 14 residues in the CDR3. The CDR3 region is CASSLQTSGNEQFF. CDR3 coding DNA: TGCGCCAGCAGCTTGCAGACTAGCGGTAATGAGCAGTTCTTC.

The V gene is TRBV28, the J gene TRBJ2-7, with 11 bases that match TRBD1. CDR3 length: 14 residues. V lost 5 bases to trimming and J lost 4 bases; unmatched junction nucleotides: 4. CDR1 and CDR2 (germline): MDHEN, SYDVKM. Here the CDR3 DNA reads TGTGCCAGCAGTGTCCGGGACAGGGGGTACGAGCAGTACTTC. Its translation: CASSVRDRGYEQYF.

The gene calls are TRBV10-3 and TRBJ1-6, with a possible D match to TRBD1 (6 bases). With 7 bases removed from V and 6 bases from J, the gap between germline ends came to 13 bases. This CDR3 has 14 amino acids. CDR1 is ENHRY, CDR2 SYGVKD, per germline. CDR3 protein: CAIKADSSNSPLHF. CDR3 sequence (DNA): TGTGCCATCAAGGCGGACAGTAGTAATTCACCCCTCCACTTT.

This clone was seen a few times. In DNA, the CDR3 is TGTGCCATAGAGTTGGGGCGCTCTGGAAACACCATATATTTT. This translates into CAIELGRSGNTIYF. V is TRBV6-1 and J is TRBJ1-3; possible D gene TRBD1, 5 bases. From germline, CDR1 is MNHNS and CDR2 SASEGT. The CDR3 consists of 14 residues. V dropped 10 bases and J dropped 0 bases, with 13 bases sitting between them.

The V gene is TRBV14, the J gene TRBJ1-1; no clear D. Trimming pared 4 bases from V and 1 base from J, leaving 10 bases between. The CDR3 has 14 amino acids. Germline CDR1 is SGHDN and CDR2 is FVKESK. The CDR3 nucleotides read TGTGCCAGCAGCCCCTCGACTCGGAACACTGAAGCTTTCTTT. Translation gives CASSPSTRNTEAFF.

This clone was detected only once. The chain has TRBV11-2 and TRBJ1-6, with a tentative D call TRBD1 (5 bases). Trimming removed 6 bases from V and 8 bases from J, with 14 bases in between. This CDR3 region has 14 residues. CDR1 and CDR2 (germline): SGHAT, FQNNGV. The CDR3 protein is CASRPAGLYSPLHF. The CDR3 region has the DNA TGTGCCAGCAGGCCGGCGGGACTATATTCACCCCTCCACTTT.

The genes are TRBV29-1 and TRBJ1-5; D is possibly TRBD1 (5 bases). Per germline, CDR1 SQVTM and CDR2 ANQGSEA. V was cut by 4 bases and J by 2 bases, with 15 bases left in between. The CDR3 spans 15 residues. The CDR3 reads CSVGDGLLGNQPQHF. The CDR3 coding sequence is TGCAGCGTTGGGGACGGACTACTCGGCAATCAGCCCCAGCATTTT.

The rearrangement joins TRBV2 to TRBJ2-1; weak D call: TRBD1 (5 bases). This CDR3 is built from 14 residues. Trimming pared 4 bases from V and 0 bases from J, leaving 7 bases between. From germline, CDR1 is SNHLY and CDR2 FYNNEI. This chain's CDR3 is CASSVDSSYNEQFF. The CDR3 DNA is TGTGCCAGCAGTGTAGACAGCTCCTACAATGAGCAGTTCTTC.

The chain combines TRBV7-6 with TRBJ1-1; D remains unclear. With 6 bases removed from V and 2 bases from J, the gap between germline ends came to 10 bases. The CDR3 has 13 residues. Germline V gives CDR1 SGHVS, CDR2 FNYEAQ. The CDR3 is CASRFSVNTEAFF. CDR3 sequence (DNA): TGTGCCAGCAGATTCAGCGTCAACACTGAAGCTTTCTTT.

The chain is built from TRBV7-2 and TRBJ2-1, with D unresolved. This CDR3 has 13 amino acids. Trimming removed 3 bases at V and 6 bases at J, with 9 bases between. Germline-derived CDR1 and CDR2 are SGHTA and FQGNSA. The CDR3 DNA follows: TGTGCCAGCAGCTTGCCACCGGGCAATGAGCAGTTCTTC. It is translated as CASSLPPGNEQFF.

This rearrangement joins TRBV9 to TRBJ2-1, with TRBD1 matching 9 bases. After removal of 4 bases from V and 4 bases from J, the junction contained 9 bases not matched to a gene. The germline gives CDR1 SGDLS, CDR2 YYNGEE. The CDR3 is 16 residues long. The CDR3 DNA is TGTGCCAGCAGCTTTACAGGGGGCCAATCTTACAATGAGCAGTTCTTC. Translation: CASSFTGGQSYNEQFF.

The chain employs TRBV19 and TRBJ1-1, with D possibly being TRBD1 (6 bases). V was trimmed by 1 base and J by 10 bases, leaving 13 bases between them. The CDR3 extends over 13 amino acids. CDR1 is LNHDA, CDR2 SQIVND, per germline (reference sequence). The CDR3 sequence: CASSIGGGSGAFF. The CDR3, as DNA: TGTGCCAGTAGTATAGGGGGGGGCTCCGGAGCTTTCTTT.

In its sample, this clone was seen a few times. The chain is built from TRBV19 and TRBJ1-1; 9 bases map to TRBD1. Trimming cost V 4 bases and J 5 bases; bases outside gene matches: 5. Germline CDR1 is LNHDA and CDR2 is SQIVND (reference sequence). The CDR3 sequence is 14 residues long. The CDR3 sequence: CASSRTGARTEAFF. CDR3 in DNA: TGTGCCAGTAGTAGGACAGGGGCGAGGACTGAAGCTTTCTTT.

The chain joins TRBV12-5 to TRBJ1-6; D may be TRBD1 (6 bases). V was shortened by 5 bases and J by 7 bases, with 12 bases between the two germline ends. The CDR3 runs 14 residues. In germline, CDR1 is LGHNT, CDR2 FRNRAP. The CDR3 region is CASGETGKNSPLHF. DNA of the CDR3: TGTGCTAGTGGTGAGACAGGAAAAAATTCACCCCTCCACTTT. The variable domain in full, with the rest retrieved from reference TRBV12-5 and TRBJ1-6, is DARVTQTPRHKVTEMGQEVTMRCQPILGHNTVFWYRQTMMQGLELLAYFRNRAPLDDSGMPKDRFSAEMPDATLATLKIQPSEPRDSAVYFCASGETGKNSPLHFGNGTRLTVT.

This clone has more than one count but fewer than ten. This rearrangement joins TRBV6-1 to TRBJ2-7; TRBD2 aligns across 7 bases. Losses at the gene ends were 3 bases for V and 3 bases for J; bases not matched to a gene: 5. Per germline, CDR1 MNHNS and CDR2 SASEGT. CDR3 length: 14 residues. For the CDR3, the DNA is TGTGCCAGCAGTGACAGCGGGATCCTCTACGAGCAGTACTTC. Its protein product is CASSDSGILYEQYF.

The gene calls are TRBV6-5 and TRBJ2-2; TRBD2 matches 8 bases. Germline-derived CDR1 and CDR2 are MNHEY and SVGAGI. The CDR3 is 15 amino acids. With V trimmed by 7 bases and J by 2 bases, 6 bases remained unmatched. The CDR3 DNA is TGTGCCAGCACCTTTACTAGCGGAAACACCGGGGAGCTGTTTTTT. Translating gives CASTFTSGNTGELFF.

The genes are TRBV11-2 and TRBJ2-5; weak D call: TRBD2 (5 bases). Deletions cut 8 bases from V and 3 bases from J, with 19 bases between. Germline CDR1 reads SGHAT; CDR2 reads FQNNGV. The CDR3 length is 15 residues. The CDR3 loop reads CASLKQDPREETQYF. Written as DNA, the CDR3 is TGTGCCAGCCTAAAACAAGACCCGAGGGAAGAGACCCAGTACTTC.

J is TRBJ2-7 and V is TRBV29-1, with TRBD2 matching over 10 bases. This CDR3 is 13 amino acids long. Germline lookup yields CDR1 SQVTM and CDR2 ANQGSEA. Trimming removed 4 bases from V and 5 bases from J; junction bases left unmatched: 5. The CDR3 spells CSVGSGRAHEQYF. The CDR3 DNA reads as TGCAGCGTTGGGAGCGGGAGGGCCCACGAGCAGTACTTC.

The chain uses TRBV19 and TRBJ2-2, with 8 nucleotides matching TRBD1. The germline gives CDR1 LNHDA, CDR2 SQIVND (reference sequence). V gave up 6 bases and J gave up 6 bases; unmatched junction bases: 6. This CDR3 contains 14 residues. The CDR3 here is CASSPGQGAGELFF. Here the CDR3 DNA reads TGTGCCAGTAGCCCCGGACAGGGTGCCGGGGAGCTGTTTTTT.

V is TRBV30 and J is TRBJ2-1, with TRBD2 identical over 7 bases. Germline V gene lookup returns CDR1 GTSNPN and CDR2 SVGIG (reference sequence). There are 15 residues in the CDR3. V shed 1 base, J shed 0 bases, and the junction held 3 bases outside the gene matches. The CDR3 loop reads CAWSGGGSSYNEQFF. CDR3 coding DNA: TGTGCCTGGAGTGGAGGCGGGAGCTCCTACAATGAGCAGTTCTTC. The full variable domain, its missing parts supplied by reference TRBV30 and TRBJ2-1, is SQTIHQWPATLVQPVGSPLSLECTVEGTSNPNLYWYRQAAGRGLQLLFYSVGIGQISSEVPQNLSASRPQDRQFILSSKKLLLSDSGFYLCAWSGGGSSYNEQFFGPGTRLTVL.

The CDR3: CASSPWGGSNYGYTF. CDR3 nucleotide sequence: TGTGCCAGCAGCCCATGGGGGGGTTCTAACTATGGCTACACCTTC. The rearrangement joins TRBV5-8 to TRBJ1-2; D perhaps matches TRBD1 (5 bases). CDR1 and CDR2 (germline): SGHTS, YDEGEE. V was trimmed by 4 bases and J by 0 bases, leaving 13 bases between them. The CDR3 length is 15 residues.

The CDR3 DNA reads as TGTGCCAGTAGTAAACGACTCCCAGCGGGAATCAATGAGCAGTTCTTC. It encodes CASSKRLPAGINEQFF. The V and J genes are TRBV19 and TRBJ2-1, with TRBD2 matching over 7 bases. CDR1 and CDR2 from the germline V gene are LNHDA and SQIVND (reference sequence). The ends lost 4 bases at V and 6 bases at J; junction bases unmatched: 12. The CDR3 length is 16 residues.